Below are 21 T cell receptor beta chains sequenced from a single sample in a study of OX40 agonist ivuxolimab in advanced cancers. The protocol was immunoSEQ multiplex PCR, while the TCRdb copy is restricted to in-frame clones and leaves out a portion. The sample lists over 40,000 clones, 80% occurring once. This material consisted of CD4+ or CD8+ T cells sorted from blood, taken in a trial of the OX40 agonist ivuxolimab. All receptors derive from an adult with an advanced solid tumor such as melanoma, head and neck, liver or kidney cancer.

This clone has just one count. The CDR3 DNA is TGCGCCAGCAGCCCCACGGGGGGAGAGTACGAGCAGTACTTC. The encoded protein is CASSPTGGEYEQYF. This chain uses TRBV5-1 with TRBJ2-7, with 7 bases aligning to TRBD2. The CDR3 covers 14 residues. Germline V gives CDR1 SGHRS, CDR2 YFSETQ. V was clipped by 4 bases and J by 4 bases; unmatched bases: 8.

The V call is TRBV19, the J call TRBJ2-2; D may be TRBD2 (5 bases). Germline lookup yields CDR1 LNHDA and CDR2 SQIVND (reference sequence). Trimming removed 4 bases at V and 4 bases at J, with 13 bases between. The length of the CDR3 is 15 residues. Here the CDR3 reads CASSKGRRATGELFF. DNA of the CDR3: TGTGCCAGTAGTAAGGGCAGGCGGGCCACCGGGGAGCTGTTTTTT.

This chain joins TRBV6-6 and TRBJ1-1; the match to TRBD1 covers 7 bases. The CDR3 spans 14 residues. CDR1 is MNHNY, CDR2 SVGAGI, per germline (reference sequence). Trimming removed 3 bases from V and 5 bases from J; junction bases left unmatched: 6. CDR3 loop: CASSYQSGGTEAFF. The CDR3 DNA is TGTGCCAGCAGTTATCAGTCAGGGGGAACTGAAGCTTTCTTT.

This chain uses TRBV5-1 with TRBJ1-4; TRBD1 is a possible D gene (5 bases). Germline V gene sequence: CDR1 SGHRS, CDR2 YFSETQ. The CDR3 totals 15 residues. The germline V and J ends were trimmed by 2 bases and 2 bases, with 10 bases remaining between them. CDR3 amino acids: CASSLSQGTNEKLFF. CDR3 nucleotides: TGCGCCAGCAGCTTATCTCAGGGTACTAATGAAAAACTGTTTTTT. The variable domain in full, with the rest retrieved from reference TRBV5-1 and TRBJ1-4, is KAGVTQTPRYLIKTRGQQVTLSCSPISGHRSVSWYQQTPGQGLQFLFEYFSETQRNKGNFPGRFSGRQFSNSRSEMNVSTLELGDSALYLCASSLSQGTNEKLFFGSGTQLSVL.

The chain's CDR3 is CAIRSDRGEQYF. The CDR3 bases are TGTGCCATCAGGAGCGATAGGGGGGAGCAGTACTTC. The rearrangement links TRBV10-3 to TRBJ2-7, with a weak D call TRBD1 (6 bases). Per the germline V gene, CDR1 is ENHRY and CDR2 is SYGVKD. V lost 6 bases and J lost 7, with 13 bases in between. The CDR3 has 12 residues.

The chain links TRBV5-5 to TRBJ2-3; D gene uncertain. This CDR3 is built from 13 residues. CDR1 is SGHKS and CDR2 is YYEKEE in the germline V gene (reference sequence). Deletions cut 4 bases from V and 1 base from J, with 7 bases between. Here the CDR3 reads CASSSRGTDTQYF. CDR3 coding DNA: TGTGCCAGCAGCAGCCGGGGCACAGATACGCAGTATTTT.

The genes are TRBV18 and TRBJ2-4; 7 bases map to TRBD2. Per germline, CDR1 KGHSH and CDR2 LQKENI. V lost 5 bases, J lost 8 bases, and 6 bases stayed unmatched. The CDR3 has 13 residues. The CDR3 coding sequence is TGTGCCAGCTCAACGGGGGGTCGGGACATTCAGTACTTC. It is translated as CASSTGGRDIQYF.

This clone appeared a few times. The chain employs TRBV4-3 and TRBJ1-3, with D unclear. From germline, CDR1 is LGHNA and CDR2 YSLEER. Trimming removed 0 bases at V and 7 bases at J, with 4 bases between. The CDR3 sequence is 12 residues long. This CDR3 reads CASSQEGNTIYF. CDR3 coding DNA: TGCGCCAGCAGCCAAGAGGGGAACACCATATATTTT.

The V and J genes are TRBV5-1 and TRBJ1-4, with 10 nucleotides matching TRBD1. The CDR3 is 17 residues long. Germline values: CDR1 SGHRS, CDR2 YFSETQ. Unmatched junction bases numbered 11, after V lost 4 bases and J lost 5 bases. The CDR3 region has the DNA TGCGCCAGCAGCCGGGGACAGGGGAACACCCCGAATGAAAAACTGTTTTTT. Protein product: CASSRGQGNTPNEKLFF.

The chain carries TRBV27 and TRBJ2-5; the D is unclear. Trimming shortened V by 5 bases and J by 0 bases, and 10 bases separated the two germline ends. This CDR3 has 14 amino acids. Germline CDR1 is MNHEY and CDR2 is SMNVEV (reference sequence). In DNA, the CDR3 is TGTGCCAGCAGTCCGATACCGTACCAAGAGACCCAGTACTTC. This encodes CASSPIPYQETQYF.

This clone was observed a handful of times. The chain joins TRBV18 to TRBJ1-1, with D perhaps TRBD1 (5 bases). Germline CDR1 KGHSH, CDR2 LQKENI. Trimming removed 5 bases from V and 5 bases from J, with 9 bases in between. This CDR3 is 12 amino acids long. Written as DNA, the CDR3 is TGTGCCAGCTCAGGAGGGGATACTGAAGCTTTCTTT. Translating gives CASSGGDTEAFF.

The CDR3 here is CASSVRAGESTDTQYF. The CDR3 DNA sequence: TGTGCCAGCAGCGTACGAGCGGGAGAGAGCACAGATACGCAGTATTTT. The chain carries TRBV9 and TRBJ2-3; 8 nucleotides align to TRBD2. J gave up 0 bases and V 1 base, and 4 bases lay outside the gene matches. Germline CDR1 reads SGDLS; CDR2 reads YYNGEE. The CDR3 is made up of 16 amino acids.

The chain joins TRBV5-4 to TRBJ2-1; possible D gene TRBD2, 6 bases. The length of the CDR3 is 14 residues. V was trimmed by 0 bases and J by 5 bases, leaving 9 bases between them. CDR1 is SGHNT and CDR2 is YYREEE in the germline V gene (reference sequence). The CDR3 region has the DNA TGTGCCAGCAGCTTGGAACTAGCCAACAATGAGCAGTTCTTC. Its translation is CASSLELANNEQFF.

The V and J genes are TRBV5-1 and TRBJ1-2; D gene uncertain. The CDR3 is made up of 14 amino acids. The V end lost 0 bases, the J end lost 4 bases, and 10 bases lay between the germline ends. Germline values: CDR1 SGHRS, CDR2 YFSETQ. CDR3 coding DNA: TGCGCCAGCAGCTTGGGGTCCACTTCCTATGGCTACACCTTC. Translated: CASSLGSTSYGYTF.

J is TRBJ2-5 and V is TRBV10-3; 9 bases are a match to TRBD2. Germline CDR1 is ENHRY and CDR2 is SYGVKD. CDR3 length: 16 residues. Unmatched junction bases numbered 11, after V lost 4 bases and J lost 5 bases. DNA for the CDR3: TGTGCCATCAGTGTCGGCCACGTAGCGGGAGACGAGACCCAGTACTTC. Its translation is CAISVGHVAGDETQYF.

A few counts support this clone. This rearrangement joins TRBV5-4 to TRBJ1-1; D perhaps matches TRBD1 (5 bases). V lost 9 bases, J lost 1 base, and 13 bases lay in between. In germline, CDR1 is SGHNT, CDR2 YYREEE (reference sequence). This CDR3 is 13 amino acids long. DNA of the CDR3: TGTGCCACCAAGGGGAATCAGAACACTGAAGCTTTCTTT. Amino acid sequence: CATKGNQNTEAFF. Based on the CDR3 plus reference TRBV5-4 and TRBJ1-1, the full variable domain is ETGVTQSPTHLIKTRGQQVTLRCSSQSGHNTVSWYQQALGQGPQFIFQYYREEENGRGNFPPRFSGLQFPNYSSELNVNALELDDSALYLCATKGNQNTEAFFGQGTRLTVV.

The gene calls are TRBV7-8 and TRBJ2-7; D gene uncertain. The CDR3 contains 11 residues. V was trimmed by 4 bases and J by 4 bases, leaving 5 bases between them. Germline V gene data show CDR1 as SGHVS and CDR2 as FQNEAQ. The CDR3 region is CASSSEYEQYF. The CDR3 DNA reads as TGTGCCAGCAGCTCTGAATACGAGCAGTACTTC. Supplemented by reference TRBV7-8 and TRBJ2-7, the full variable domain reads GAGVSQSPRYKVAKRGQDVALRCDPISGHVSLFWYQQALGQGPEFLTYFQNEAQLDKSGLPSDRFFAERPEGSVSTLKIQRTQQEDSAVYLCASSSEYEQYFGPGTRLTVT.

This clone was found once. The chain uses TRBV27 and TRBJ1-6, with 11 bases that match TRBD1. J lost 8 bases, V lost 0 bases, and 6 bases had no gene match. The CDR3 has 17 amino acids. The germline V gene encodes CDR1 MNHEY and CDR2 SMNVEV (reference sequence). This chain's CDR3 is CASSLSRPDRGHSPLHF. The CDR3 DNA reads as TGTGCCAGCAGTTTATCCCGACCGGACAGGGGGCATTCACCCCTCCACTTT.

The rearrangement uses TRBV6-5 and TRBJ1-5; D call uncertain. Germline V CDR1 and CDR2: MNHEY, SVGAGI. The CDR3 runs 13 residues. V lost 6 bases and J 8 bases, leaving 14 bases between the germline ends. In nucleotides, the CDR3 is TGTGCCAGCAGCCGGACTGTCAGCGAGCCCCAGCATTTT. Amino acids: CASSRTVSEPQHF.

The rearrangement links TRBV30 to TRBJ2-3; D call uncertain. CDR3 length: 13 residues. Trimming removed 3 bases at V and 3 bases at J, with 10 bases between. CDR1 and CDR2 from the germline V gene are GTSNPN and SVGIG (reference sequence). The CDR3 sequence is CAWRFKGTDTQYF. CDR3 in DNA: TGTGCCTGGAGGTTTAAGGGTACAGATACGCAGTATTTT.

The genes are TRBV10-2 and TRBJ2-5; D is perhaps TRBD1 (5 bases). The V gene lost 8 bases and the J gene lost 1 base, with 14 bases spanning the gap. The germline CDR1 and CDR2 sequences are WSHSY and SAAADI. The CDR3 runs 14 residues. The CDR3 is CASASDNIQETQYF. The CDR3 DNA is TGCGCCAGCGCCTCGGACAACATCCAAGAGACCCAGTACTTC.